This is a list of T cell receptor beta chains from one sample in a study of low-dose radiotherapy and immunotherapy resistance in tumors. TCRdb analysed the reads with MiXCR anew, one entry per CDR3 protein. This table has under 90,000 distinct CDR3 sequences, around 17% appearing once. The sequencing used PBMCs, collected after low-dose radiotherapy plus immunotherapy. Receptors were obtained from a male donor with prostate cancer. CDR3s include the opening cysteine and the closing phenylalanine or tryptophan. Not every row has a clone size; where given, it reads once, few, many or a size class.

CASSLGGTSGGNEQFF TRBJ2-1 TRBV7-9 many
CSVTSVLSYEQYF TRBJ2-7 TRBV29-1 many
CASSSGQGAYEQYF TRBJ2-7 TRBV5-1 many
CSARDPRGALYEQYF TRBJ2-7 TRBV20-1 many
CATSRARYNQPQHF TRBJ1-5 TRBV15 many
CATSPGQNTDTQYF TRBJ2-3 TRBV24-1 many
CASSFLGTGKIWNTGELFF TRBJ2-2 TRBV7-9 many
CASIGTLSPLHF TRBJ1-6 TRBV28 many
CSVAPTGADSYEQYF TRBJ2-7 TRBV29-1 once
CASSSLQGQGETQYF TRBJ2-5 TRBV19 .
CASSGIGTLRPGELFF TRBJ2-2 TRBV2 many
CAWTGQWVETQYF TRBJ2-5 TRBV30 many
CASSLPGSEQYF TRBJ2-7 TRBV28 medium-sized
CSASGGQKVYEQYF TRBJ2-7 TRBV20-1 many
CASSHVGLAGVEQYF TRBJ2-7 TRBV4-1 many
CASSLKARMNTEAFF TRBJ1-1 TRBV11-2 many
CASSLWTMNTEAFF TRBJ1-1 TRBV5-6 .
CASTSPRTFQETQYF TRBJ2-5 TRBV2 .
CASSRQGAQNIQYF TRBJ2-4 TRBV28 many
CASSEQQRVGGYTF TRBJ1-2 TRBV6-1 few
CSVEGAPQFF TRBJ2-1 TRBV29-1 many
CASRPGQSYSNQPQHF TRBJ1-5 TRBV6-2/TRBV6-3 many
CASSSERGNEQFF TRBJ2-1 TRBV7-9 many
CTRSFRDISSYVQYF TRBJ2-7 TRBV28 .
CASRRVSETYEQYF TRBJ2-7 TRBV7-2 .
CASSLASPLDHTQYF TRBJ2-3 TRBV28 many